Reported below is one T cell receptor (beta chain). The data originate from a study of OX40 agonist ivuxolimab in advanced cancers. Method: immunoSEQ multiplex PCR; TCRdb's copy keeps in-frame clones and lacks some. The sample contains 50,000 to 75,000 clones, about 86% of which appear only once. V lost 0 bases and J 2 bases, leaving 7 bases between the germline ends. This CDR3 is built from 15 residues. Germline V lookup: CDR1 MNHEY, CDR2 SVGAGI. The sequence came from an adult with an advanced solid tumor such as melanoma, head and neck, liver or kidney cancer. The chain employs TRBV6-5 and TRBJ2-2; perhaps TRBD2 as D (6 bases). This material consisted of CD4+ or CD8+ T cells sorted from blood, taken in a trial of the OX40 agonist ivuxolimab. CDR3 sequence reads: CASSYSGGNTGELFF. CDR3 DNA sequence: TGTGCCAGCAGTTACTCCGGGGGAAACACCGGGGAGCTGTTTTTT.